The 13 T cell receptor beta chains below were found in one sample sequenced in a study of blood T cell repertoires in COVID-19. TCRdb's table, derived via immunoSEQ multiplex PCR, lists solely in-frame clones and lacks some. The table has fewer than 200,000 clones, around nine tenths seen once. Sequenced material: peripheral blood. These receptors originate from a man in his sixties with active or convalescent COVID-19.

The chain joins TRBV7-3 to TRBJ2-2; D perhaps matches TRBD2 (7 bases). This CDR3 has 17 amino acids. Per germline, CDR1 SGHTA and CDR2 FQGTGA. V lost 1 base to trimming and J lost 0 bases, with 12 bases between them. This CDR3 reads CASSLSPGGPNTGELFF. CDR3 nucleotide sequence: TGTGCCAGCAGCTTAAGTCCGGGGGGCCCGAACACCGGGGAGCTGTTTTTT.

The CDR3 protein is CASSRRTGDGSDTQYF. The CDR3 DNA reads TGTGCCAGCAGCCGAAGAACAGGGGATGGATCAGATACGCAGTATTTT. This sequence joins TRBV11-3 and TRBJ2-3, with 7 bases matching TRBD1. The CDR3 has 16 residues. From germline, CDR1 is SGHNT and CDR2 YENEEA. Germline trimming cut 5 bases from V and 4 bases from J; bases unmatched to any gene: 12.

The chain links TRBV2 to TRBJ2-5; the match to TRBD1 covers 8 bases. V shed 6 bases and J 2 bases; nucleotides not matched to a gene: 2. CDR1 SNHLY and CDR2 FYNNEI come from the germline V gene. This CDR3 contains 13 residues. CDR3: CASSNRGQETQYF. The CDR3 DNA sequence: TGTGCCAGCAGCAACAGGGGGCAAGAGACCCAGTACTTC.

The chain combines TRBV2 with TRBJ1-1; D is possibly TRBD1 (5 bases). The V end lost 6 bases, the J end lost 5 bases, and 16 bases lay between the germline ends. This CDR3 has 14 amino acids. Germline V lookup: CDR1 SNHLY, CDR2 FYNNEI. The CDR3 spells CASRSEGRVTEAFF. The CDR3 nucleotides read TGTGCCAGCAGGTCGGAGGGGCGGGTAACTGAAGCTTTCTTT.

The rearrangement links TRBV2 to TRBJ2-2; 7 nucleotides match TRBD2. Germline values: CDR1 SNHLY, CDR2 FYNNEI. J was trimmed by 5 bases and V by 4 bases; bases with no gene match: 7. This CDR3 is 15 amino acids long. CDR3 sequence (DNA): TGTGCCAGCAGTGTTTCAGCGGGATGGACCGGGGAGCTGTTTTTT. Translating gives CASSVSAGWTGELFF.

This chain connects TRBV5-1 to TRBJ2-5, with TRBD1 matching 7 bases. Germline CDR1 reads SGHRS; CDR2 reads YFSETQ. With 4 bases clipped from V and 4 bases from J, the junction kept 7 bases outside the gene matches. The CDR3 has 14 amino acids. The CDR3 bases are TGCGCCAGCAGCAGGCAAGGGGGCATAGAGACCCAGTACTTC. As protein: CASSRQGGIETQYF.

This rearrangement joins TRBV19 to TRBJ1-5, with D unclear. The CDR3 is made up of 13 amino acids. CDR1 and CDR2 (germline): LNHDA, SQIVND (reference sequence). Here the CDR3 DNA reads TGTGCAACGCTCGGGGTTGGCAATCAGCCCCAGCATTTT. It encodes CATLGVGNQPQHF.

The chain uses TRBV2 and TRBJ1-2, with D possibly being TRBD1 (5 bases). The CDR3 sequence is 15 residues long. CDR1 is SNHLY, CDR2 FYNNEI, per germline. V lost 3 bases and J lost 5, with 16 bases in between. CDR3 region: CASSDGGLVAYGYTF. The CDR3 region has the DNA TGTGCCAGCAGTGACGGGGGTTTGGTCGCTTATGGCTACACCTTC.

This clone was found once. The chain recombines TRBV19 with TRBJ1-5; TRBD1 aligns across 8 bases. Per germline, CDR1 LNHDA and CDR2 SQIVND (reference sequence). The CDR3 sequence is 14 residues long. V lost 6 bases to trimming and J lost 3 bases; unmatched junction nucleotides: 4. The CDR3 reads CASRKTGDNQPQHF. The CDR3, as DNA: TGTGCCAGTAGGAAGACAGGGGACAATCAGCCCCAGCATTTT. Combining the CDR3 with reference TRBV19 and TRBJ1-5 gives the whole variable domain DGGITQSPKYLFRKEGQNVTLSCEQNLNHDAMYWYRQDPGQGLRLIYYSQIVNDFQKGDIAEGYSVSREKKESFPLTVTSAQKNPTAFYLCASRKTGDNQPQHFGDGTRLSIL.

This clone was detected a few times. The rearrangement joins TRBV6-2 or TRBV6-3 to TRBJ1-5; D gene unclear. V lost 6 bases and J 1 base, leaving 10 bases between the germline ends. Germline values: CDR1 MNHEY, CDR2 SVGEGT. There are 14 residues in the CDR3. The CDR3 spells CASSRAGSNQPQHF. For the CDR3, the DNA is TGTGCCAGCAGCCGAGCGGGCAGCAATCAGCCCCAGCATTTT.

The chain carries TRBV24-1 and TRBJ2-5, with 9 bases lining up with TRBD2. The V and J ends lost 3 bases and 3 bases, in that order; junction bases with no gene match: 1. Germline V gives CDR1 KGHDR, CDR2 SFDVKD. This CDR3 has 14 residues. In DNA form, the CDR3 reads TGTGCCACCAGTGATATAGCGGGGGAAGAGACCCAGTACTTC. Residues: CATSDIAGEETQYF.

A few counts support this clone. The chain is built from TRBV15 and TRBJ1-1, with a tentative D call TRBD1 (6 bases). CDR1 and CDR2 (germline): LNHNV, YYDKDF (reference sequence). This CDR3 is built from 14 residues. Trimming pared 3 bases from V and 5 bases from J, leaving 13 bases between. In DNA, the CDR3 is TGTGCCACCAGCAGGATTTATACAGGGACTGAAGCTTTCTTT. Protein sequence: CATSRIYTGTEAFF.

The CDR3 loop reads CASSQDGAGGPLDEQFF. The CDR3 region has the DNA TGTGCCAGCAGCCAAGATGGGGCGGGGGGGCCGCTCGATGAGCAGTTCTTC. This chain links TRBV4-2 with TRBJ2-1; 9 bases match TRBD2. Germline CDR1 and CDR2: LGHNA and YNFKEQ. CDR3 length equals 17 residues. V shed 0 bases, J shed 8 bases, and the junction held 11 bases outside the gene matches.